The present T cell receptor beta chain was sequenced within a study of neurological immune-mediated disorders. Broader study findings: Healthy controls had more TCR clonal expansion than multiple sclerosis, which showed the least, whereas HTLV-1-associated myelopathy showed the most. TCR-beta repertoires seemed private in all groups, with no expanded CDR3 amino acid sequences shared.

This clonotype was recorded many times. Its target is unknown. The CDR3 has 17 amino acids. The germline V gene encodes CDR1 SGHRS and CDR2 YFSETQ. V gave up 5 bases and J gave up 3 bases; unmatched junction bases: 11. Every sequencing run generated over 170 million TCR-beta sequences from 15-18 subjects. A single record per CDR3 protein comes from TCRdb applying MiXCR to the 5' RACE reads. The table lists 55,000 to 80,000 distinct CDR3 sequences, roughly an eighth of them singletons. Sample time point: longitudinal time-point 1 (baseline). V is TRBV5-1 and J is TRBJ2-2; TRBD1 matches at 9 bases. Sequencing was carried out using PBMCs. The source is a female donor with HTLV-1-associated myelopathy (HAM/TSP). This CDR3 is CASRPGQGGLDTGELFF. Here the CDR3 DNA reads TGCGCCAGCAGGCCGGGACAGGGAGGTTTGGACACCGGGGAGCTGTTTTTT.